One and the same sample provided the 25 T cell receptor beta chains below, sequenced in a study of CD8 T cells in ankylosing spondylitis. Study-level results: A TCR beta motif made of 7 to 9 highly homologous variants seemed typical of ankylosing spondylitis blood.

MiXCR was run by TCRdb on the 5' RACE reads, yielding one entry per CDR3 protein. The data contain more than 500,000 distinct CDR3 sequences, approximately 5.3% of them singletons. No antigen has been identified for these receptors. The source material was blood, either unsorted or a sorted T cell fraction (not recorded which). These receptors all stem from a male donor with ankylosing spondylitis.

This clonotype was seen a handful of times. V usage is TRBV4-1 and J usage is TRBJ2-5, with a weak D call TRBD1 (7 bases). Trimming removed 1 base at V and 4 bases at J, with 10 bases between. CDR3 length: 14 amino acids. Germline CDR1 and CDR2: MGHRA and YSYEKL. The CDR3 DNA reads as TGCGCCAGCAGCCAAGGGAGGGGGCGAGAGACCCAGTACTTC. Its protein product is CASSQGRGRETQYF.

The table lists this clonotype with many counts. The chain carries TRBV9 and TRBJ1-5; D is unclear. Germline values: CDR1 SGDLS, CDR2 YYNGEE. V was shortened by 2 bases and J by 4 bases, with 7 bases between the two germline ends. The CDR3 covers 13 residues. This chain's CDR3 is CASSVGPNQPQHF. The CDR3 coding sequence is TGTGCCAGCAGCGTTGGCCCTAATCAGCCCCAGCATTTT.

This clonotype was seen ten or more times. J is TRBJ1-2 and V is TRBV10-2; D ambiguous. The CDR3 consists of 13 residues. V was trimmed by 2 bases and J by 6 bases, leaving 10 bases between them. Germline V lookup: CDR1 WSHSY, CDR2 SAAADI. The chain's CDR3 is CASSEVGINGYTF. CDR3 bases: TGCGCCAGCAGTGAGGTGGGGATTAATGGCTACACCTTC.

This clonotype appeared many times. The chain has TRBV4-3 and TRBJ1-2; perhaps TRBD1 as D (6 bases). The CDR3 is 15 residues long. Germline loops: CDR1 LGHNA, CDR2 YSLEER. Trimming removed 4 bases at V and 3 bases at J, with 15 bases between. The CDR3 coding sequence is TGCGCCAGCAGCCCCCGGGTGGGGGGGCACTATGGCTACACCTTC. Encoded protein: CASSPRVGGHYGYTF.

This clonotype was seen a few times. The genes are TRBV28 and TRBJ2-1; TRBD2 aligns across 8 bases. Germline V gives CDR1 MDHEN, CDR2 SYDVKM. This CDR3 is built from 16 residues. V was pared by 3 bases and J by 5 bases, with 9 bases of the junction left unmatched. The DNA of the CDR3 is TGTGCCAGCAGTTTGGCCGGCGGGGGGCCAAACAATGAGCAGTTCTTC. It specifies CASSLAGGGPNNEQFF.

This clonotype has a count of ten or more. The rearrangement joins TRBV6-1 to TRBJ1-6; TRBD1 is a possible D gene (5 bases). V lost 7 bases, J lost 7 bases, and 14 bases lay in between. CDR3 length: 14 residues. Germline V lookup: CDR1 MNHNS, CDR2 SASEGT. The CDR3 sequence: CASTRPGRNSPLHF. CDR3 sequence (DNA): TGTGCCAGCACACGGCCAGGGCGCAATTCACCCCTCCACTTT.

In this sample, this clonotype turned up a few times. The rearrangement joins TRBV28 to TRBJ2-3, with D unclear. This CDR3 is built from 12 residues. Germline lookup yields CDR1 MDHEN and CDR2 SYDVKM. V lost 8 bases and J 2 bases, leaving 8 bases between the germline ends. CDR3 region: CASRSHTDTQYF. CDR3 in DNA: TGTGCCAGCCGAAGTCACACAGATACGCAGTATTTT.

There are many counts of this clonotype. The V gene is TRBV7-3, the J gene TRBJ2-1; D call uncertain. V was trimmed by 2 bases and J by 1 base, leaving 9 bases between them. Germline assignment: CDR1 SGHTA and CDR2 FQGTGA. The CDR3 covers 15 residues. CDR3 sequence (DNA): TGTGCCAGCAGCTTAGGGTACGAGTCCTACAATGAGCAGTTCTTC. It encodes CASSLGYESYNEQFF.

This clonotype was seen repeatedly, ten times or more. V usage is TRBV9 and J usage is TRBJ1-2; 9 bases align to TRBD1. Losses at the gene ends were 0 bases for V and 7 bases for J; bases not matched to a gene: 7. CDR3 size: 15 residues. Germline values: CDR1 SGDLS, CDR2 YYNGEE. CDR3 sequence (DNA): TGTGCCAGCAGCGTAGGCGCCGGGACAGGGAGTGGCTACACCTTC. It is translated as CASSVGAGTGSGYTF.

This clonotype has ten or more counts. The chain uses TRBV27 and TRBJ2-7; the D gene is possibly TRBD2 (6 bases). The CDR3 extends over 15 amino acids. Germline V CDR1 and CDR2: MNHEY, SMNVEV (reference sequence). The V and J ends lost 3 bases and 2 bases respectively, with 14 bases between them. For the CDR3, the DNA is TGTGCCAGCAGTTTCAATTGGGACTCTCCCTACGAGCAGTACTTC. This gives the protein CASSFNWDSPYEQYF.

This clonotype has only a few counts. The rearrangement links TRBV24-1 to TRBJ2-2; TRBD1 might be the D (6 bases). The germline gives CDR1 KGHDR, CDR2 SFDVKD. The CDR3 runs 16 residues. V gave up 5 bases and J gave up 5 bases, with 17 bases separating them. The CDR3 spells CATSGGLAGQTGELFF. The CDR3 bases are TGTGCCACCAGTGGGGGCTTGGCAGGACAGACCGGGGAGCTGTTTTTT.

In its sample, this clonotype was seen many times. The rearrangement links TRBV4-2 to TRBJ2-1, with a tentative D call TRBD2 (7 bases). The CDR3 spans 17 residues. CDR1 is LGHNA and CDR2 is YNFKEQ in the germline V gene. V was clipped by 1 base and J by 3 bases, with 16 bases between them. This chain's CDR3 is CASSQAQGGSYYNEQFF. CDR3 DNA sequence: TGTGCCAGCAGCCAAGCACAGGGCGGGAGTTACTACAATGAGCAGTTCTTC.

This clonotype was counted many times. The V gene is TRBV5-1, the J gene TRBJ2-1, with a tentative D call TRBD1 (6 bases). Germline-derived CDR1 and CDR2 are SGHRS and YFSETQ. The CDR3 runs to 13 residues. V was cut by 1 base and J by 5 bases, with 7 bases left in between. CDR3 sequence (DNA): TGCGCCAGCAGCTTGCCAGGGGACAATGAGCAGTTCTTC. This gives the protein CASSLPGDNEQFF.

The chain carries TRBV4-2 and TRBJ2-5; 11 positions match TRBD2. Trimming at V came to 1 base and at J to 5 bases, leaving 9 bases not matched to a gene. Germline V gene sequence: CDR1 LGHNA, CDR2 YNFKEQ. The CDR3 runs 17 residues. CDR3 in amino acids: CASSQGDSGGVGETQYF. The CDR3 DNA sequence: TGTGCCAGCAGCCAAGGAGATAGCGGGGGGGTCGGTGAGACCCAGTACTTC.

As for this clonotype: Germline is not matched at one junction end, which may reflect a read error. The chain uses TRBV5-6 and TRBJ2-7, with 8 bases aligning to TRBD1. The CDR3 loop spans 14 amino acids. CDR1 SGHDT and CDR2 YYEEEE come from the germline V gene. The CDR3, as DNA: TGTGCCATCAGCCCGGGGAGACAGGGGTACGAGCAGTACTTC. It translates to CAISPGRQGYEQYF. The whole variable domain, remainder taken from reference TRBV5-6 and TRBJ2-7, is DAGVTQSPTHLIKTRGQQVTLRCSPKSGHDTVSWYQQALGQGPQFIFQYYEEEERQRGNFPDRFSGHQFPNYSSELNVNALLLGDSALYLCAISPGRQGYEQYFGPGTRLTVT.

This clonotype has ten or more counts. CDR3 region: CASSFGGSLRETQYF. DNA of the CDR3: TGTGCCAGCAGCTTCGGGGGATCGCTGAGAGAGACCCAGTACTTC. The chain uses TRBV9 and TRBJ2-5; D is perhaps TRBD2 (6 bases). CDR3 length: 15 residues. V was trimmed by 4 bases and J by 4 bases, leaving 17 bases between them. Germline CDR1 and CDR2: SGDLS and YYNGEE. The variable domain in full, with the rest retrieved from reference TRBV9 and TRBJ2-5, is DSGVTQTPKHLITATGQRVTLRCSPRSGDLSVYWYQQSLDQGLQFLIQYYNGEERAKGNILERFSAQQFPDLHSELNLSSLELGDSALYFCASSFGGSLRETQYFGPGTRLLVL.

This clonotype has a handful of counts. The chain combines TRBV28 with TRBJ2-3; no clear D gene. There are 14 residues in the CDR3. Germline CDR1 MDHEN, CDR2 SYDVKM. V lost 2 bases and J 2 bases, leaving 8 bases between the germline ends. CDR3 sequence (DNA): TGTGCCAGCAGTTTAGGGATCATCACAGATACGCAGTATTTT. Translating gives CASSLGIITDTQYF. The full variable domain, completed using reference TRBV28 and TRBJ2-3, is DVKVTQSSRYLVKRTGEKVFLECVQDMDHENMFWYRQDPGLGLRLIYFSYDVKMKEKGDIPEGYSVSREKKERFSLILESASTNQTSMYLCASSLGIITDTQYFGPGTRLTVL.

This clonotype has ten or more counts. The chain joins TRBV21-1 to TRBJ1-5; the table gives TRBD1 as D, unverified against the DNA. TRBV21-1 is an annotated pseudogene. The CDR3 is 14 amino acids. CDR3 nucleotide sequence: TGTGCCAGCAGCAAAGTGGGTTCCCGTCAGCCCCAGCATTTT. Translating it yields CASSKVGSRQPQHF.

This clonotype was counted many times. This sequence may be a read error, since a much larger clone differs from it by one base. The chain recombines TRBV27 with TRBJ2-1, with 9 bases aligning to TRBD1. The ends lost 3 bases at V and 6 bases at J; junction bases unmatched: 6. This CDR3 spans 15 amino acids. The germline V gene has CDR1 MNHEY and CDR2 SMNVEV (reference sequence). The CDR3 spells CASSFWDREFNEQFF. The CDR3 nucleotides read TGTGCCAGCAGTTTCTGGGACAGGGAGTTCAATGAGCAGTTCTTC.

This clonotype has ten or more counts. The chain carries TRBV7-2 and TRBJ2-1; no definite D call. Germline V gene lookup returns CDR1 SGHTA and CDR2 FQGNSA. The V and J ends lost 2 bases and 3 bases respectively, with 11 bases between them. The CDR3 consists of 15 residues. CDR3 sequence (DNA): TGTGCCAGCAGCTTATTCCTCACCGACTACAATGAGCAGTTCTTC. This codes for CASSLFLTDYNEQFF.

This clonotype was recorded at least ten times. The rearrangement joins TRBV15 to TRBJ2-7; D is undetermined. This CDR3 region has 13 residues. Trimming shortened V by 4 bases and J by 1 base, and 8 bases separated the two germline ends. CDR1 is LNHNV and CDR2 is YYDKDF in the germline V gene (reference sequence). The CDR3 DNA follows: TGTGCCACCAGCACCGGCCAGTCCTACGAGCAGTACTTC. This encodes CATSTGQSYEQYF.

This clonotype was counted at least ten times. This rearrangement joins TRBV6-2 or TRBV6-3 to TRBJ1-5; 9 nucleotides match TRBD1. This CDR3 is built from 17 residues. Germline lookup yields CDR1 MNHEY and CDR2 SVGEGT. Losses at the gene ends were 6 bases for V and 1 base for J; bases not matched to a gene: 10. The CDR3 sequence is CASSRGTGRWSNQPQHF. CDR3 sequence (DNA): TGTGCCAGCAGCCGCGGGACAGGGAGGTGGAGCAATCAGCCCCAGCATTTT.

At least ten counts were recorded for this clonotype. The J gene is TRBJ1-2, the V gene TRBV20-1; tentative D call: TRBD1 (5 bases). Germline values: CDR1 DFQATT, CDR2 SNEGSKA (reference sequence). There are 15 residues in the CDR3. The germline V and J ends were trimmed by 1 base and 2 bases, with 14 bases remaining between them. The CDR3 here is CSARVGRGVNYGYTF. In DNA form, the CDR3 reads TGCAGTGCTAGAGTCGGTCGGGGGGTGAACTATGGCTACACCTTC.

This clonotype was seen only a few times. This chain connects TRBV20-1 to TRBJ2-1; 13 positions agree with TRBD2. This CDR3 is 17 amino acids long. The junction had 12 bases not matched to a gene; V was cut back by 3 bases and J by 7 bases. Germline CDR1 DFQATT, CDR2 SNEGSKA (reference sequence). The CDR3: CSASRGLAGYQGNEQFF. Here the CDR3 DNA reads TGCAGTGCTAGTCGGGGACTAGCGGGATATCAAGGGAATGAGCAGTTCTTC.

Ten or more counts support this clonotype. This chain links TRBV11-2 with TRBJ2-7, with D perhaps TRBD1 (7 bases). Germline lookup yields CDR1 SGHAT and CDR2 FQNNGV. The germline V and J ends were trimmed by 2 bases and 2 bases, with 13 bases remaining between them. The CDR3 is 15 amino acids. The CDR3 DNA reads as TGTGCCAGCAGCTTAAGTACAGGGGAGGCCTACGAGCAGTACTTC. It yields the protein CASSLSTGEAYEQYF.